Included here is one T cell receptor (beta chain) sequence, with context. This sample was included in a study of cytomegalovirus exposure and HLA in healthy donors. Germline loops: CDR1 LGHNA, CDR2 YSLEER. The CDR3 is 16 residues long. With 0 bases removed from V and 1 base from J, the gap between germline ends came to 12 bases. The PCR contained 60 Vbeta and 13 Jbeta primers. Sequencing used immunoSEQ multiplex PCR; TCRdb keeps in-frame clones, though not all of them. The sample shows about 160,000 clones, 70% to 85% of them seen only once. This sequence originates from a middle-aged man in good health and CMV-seronegative. Material: PBMCs. This sequence joins TRBV4-3 and TRBJ1-1; the D gene is possibly TRBD1 (5 bases). The CDR3 reads CASSQDRWGGNTEAFF. The CDR3 region has the DNA TGCGCCAGCAGCCAAGATCGGTGGGGGGGGAACACTGAAGCTTTCTTT.